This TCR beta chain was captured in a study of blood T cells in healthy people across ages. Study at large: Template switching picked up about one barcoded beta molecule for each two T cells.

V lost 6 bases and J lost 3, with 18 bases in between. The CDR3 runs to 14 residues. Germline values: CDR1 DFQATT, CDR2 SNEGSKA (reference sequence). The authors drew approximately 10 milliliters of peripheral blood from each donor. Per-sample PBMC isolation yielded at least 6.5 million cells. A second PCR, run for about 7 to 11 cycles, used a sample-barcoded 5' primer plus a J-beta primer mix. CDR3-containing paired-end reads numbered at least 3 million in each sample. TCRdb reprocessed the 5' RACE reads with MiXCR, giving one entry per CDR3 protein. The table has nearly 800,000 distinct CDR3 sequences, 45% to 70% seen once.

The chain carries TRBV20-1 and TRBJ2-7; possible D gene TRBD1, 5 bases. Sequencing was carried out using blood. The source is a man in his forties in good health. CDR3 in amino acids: CSAAQGLSGYEQYF. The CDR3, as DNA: TGCAGTGCCGCCCAGGGTCTTTCAGGCTACGAGCAGTACTTC.